What follows are 5 T cell receptor beta chains derived from one specimen sequenced in a study of blood T cell repertoires in COVID-19. Profiled with immunoSEQ multiplex PCR; TCRdb holds only in-frame clones, not every one. This table holds 180,000 or so clones, 80% to 90% found once. The specimen was peripheral blood. These receptors were collected from a woman in her seventies with COVID-19, enrolled during active disease.

The chain carries TRBV10-3 and TRBJ2-3; D ambiguous. The CDR3 sequence is 16 residues long. Germline CDR1 and CDR2: ENHRY and SYGVKD. V was pared by 0 bases and J by 0 bases, with 10 bases between. The CDR3 reads CAISESSTTSTDTQYF. The DNA for the CDR3 is TGTGCCATCAGTGAGTCGAGTACTACTAGCACAGATACGCAGTATTTT.

This clone was picked up a small number of times. The chain employs TRBV5-1 and TRBJ2-5, with 8 positions matching TRBD2. V dropped 7 bases and J dropped 4; count of bases not matched to a gene: 6. Germline lookup yields CDR1 SGHRS and CDR2 YFSETQ. This CDR3 is built from 13 residues. The CDR3 sequence is CASSTGTRETQYF. The CDR3 nucleotides are TGCGCCAGCTCCACCGGGACTAGAGAGACCCAGTACTTC.

The rearrangement uses TRBV28 and TRBJ1-4, with 8 nucleotides matching TRBD1. The CDR3 loop spans 17 amino acids. CDR1 is MDHEN and CDR2 is SYDVKM in the germline V gene. The V segment lost 3 bases and the J segment 5 bases; nucleotides outside the gene matches: 11. CDR3 DNA: TGTGCCAGCAGTTTGATACAGAGGGACAGGCTCAATGAAAAACTGTTTTTT. Translating it yields CASSLIQRDRLNEKLFF.

V usage is TRBV27 and J usage is TRBJ2-1; 9 bases match TRBD2. V dropped 7 bases and J dropped 8; count of bases not matched to a gene: 6. Germline lookup yields CDR1 MNHEY and CDR2 SMNVEV (reference sequence). The CDR3 has 13 residues. The CDR3: CASTASGNYEQFF. The CDR3 DNA reads as TGTGCCAGCACGGCTAGCGGGAACTATGAGCAGTTCTTC.

This clone appeared a single time. The chain employs TRBV28 and TRBJ2-7; 10 nucleotides align to TRBD1. V dropped 4 bases and J dropped 3; count of bases not matched to a gene: 6. Germline V lookup: CDR1 MDHEN, CDR2 SYDVKM. The length of the CDR3 is 15 residues. CDR3 sequence (DNA): TGTGCCAGCAGTTCCCGGGACAGGGGTTACTACGAGCAGTACTTC. It specifies CASSSRDRGYYEQYF.